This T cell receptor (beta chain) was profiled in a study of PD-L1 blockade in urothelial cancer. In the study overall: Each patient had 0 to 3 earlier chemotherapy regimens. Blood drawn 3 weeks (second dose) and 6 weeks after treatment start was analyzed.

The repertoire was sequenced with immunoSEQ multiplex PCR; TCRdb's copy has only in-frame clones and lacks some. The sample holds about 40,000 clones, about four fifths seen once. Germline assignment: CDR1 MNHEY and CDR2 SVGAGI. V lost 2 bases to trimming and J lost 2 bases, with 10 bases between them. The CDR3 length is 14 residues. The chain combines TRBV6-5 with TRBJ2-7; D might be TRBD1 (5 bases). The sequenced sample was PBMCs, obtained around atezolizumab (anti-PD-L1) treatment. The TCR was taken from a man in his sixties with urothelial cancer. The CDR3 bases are TGTGCCAGCAGTTACCAGGGTGGGCCCTACGAGCAGTACTTC. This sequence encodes CASSYQGGPYEQYF.